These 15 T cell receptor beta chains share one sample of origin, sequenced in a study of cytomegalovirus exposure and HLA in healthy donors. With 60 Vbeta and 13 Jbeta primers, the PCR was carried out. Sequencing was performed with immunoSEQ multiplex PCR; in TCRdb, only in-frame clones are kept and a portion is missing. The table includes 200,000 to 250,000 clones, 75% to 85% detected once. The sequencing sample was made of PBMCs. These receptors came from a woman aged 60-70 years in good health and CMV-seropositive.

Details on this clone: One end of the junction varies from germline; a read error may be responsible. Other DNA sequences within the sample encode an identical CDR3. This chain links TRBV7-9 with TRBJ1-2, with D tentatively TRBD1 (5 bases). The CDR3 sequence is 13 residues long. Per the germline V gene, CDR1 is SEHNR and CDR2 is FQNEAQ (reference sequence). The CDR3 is CASSLGEGDGYTF. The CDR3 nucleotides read TGCGCCAGCAGCTTAGGGGAAGGGGATGGCTACACCTTC.

The CDR3 protein is CASSIGQGAYEQYF. CDR3 bases: TGTGCCAGTAGTATAGGACAGGGGGCCTACGAGCAGTACTTC. The chain couples TRBV19 to TRBJ2-7, with TRBD1 identical over 9 bases. Per the germline V gene, CDR1 is LNHDA and CDR2 is SQIVND (reference sequence). The CDR3 spans 14 residues. Trimming at V came to 1 base and at J to 2 bases, leaving 0 bases not matched to a gene.

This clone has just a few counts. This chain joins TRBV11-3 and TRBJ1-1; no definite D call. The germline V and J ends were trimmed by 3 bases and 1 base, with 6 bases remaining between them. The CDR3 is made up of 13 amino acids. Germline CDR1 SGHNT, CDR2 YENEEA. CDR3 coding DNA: TGTGCCAGCAGCTTTGGAGCGAACACTGAAGCTTTCTTT. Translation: CASSFGANTEAFF.

The CDR3 loop is CASSSQAGALAEQYF. CDR3 DNA: TGCGCCAGCAGCTCCCAAGCGGGAGCCCTCGCCGAGCAGTACTTC. The V call is TRBV5-1, the J call TRBJ2-7; 8 bases are shared with TRBD2. V lost 3 bases and J lost 6; bases outside the gene matches: 11. The CDR3 totals 15 residues. Germline V lookup: CDR1 SGHRS, CDR2 YFSETQ.

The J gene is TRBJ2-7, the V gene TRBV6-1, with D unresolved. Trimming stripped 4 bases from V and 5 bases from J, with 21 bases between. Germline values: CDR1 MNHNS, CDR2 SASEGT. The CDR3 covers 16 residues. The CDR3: CASSGIVVRRGNEQYF. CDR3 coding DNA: TGTGCCAGCAGTGGAATTGTGGTTAGACGAGGCAACGAGCAGTACTTC.

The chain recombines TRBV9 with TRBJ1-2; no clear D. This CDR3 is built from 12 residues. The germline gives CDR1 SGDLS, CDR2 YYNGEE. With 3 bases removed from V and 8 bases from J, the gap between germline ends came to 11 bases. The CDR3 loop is CASSGAGNGYTF. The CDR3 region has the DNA TGTGCCAGCAGCGGGGCGGGTAACGGCTACACCTTC. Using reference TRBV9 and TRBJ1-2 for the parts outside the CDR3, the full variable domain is DSGVTQTPKHLITATGQRVTLRCSPRSGDLSVYWYQQSLDQGLQFLIQYYNGEERAKGNILERFSAQQFPDLHSELNLSSLELGDSALYFCASSGAGNGYTFGSGTRLTVV.

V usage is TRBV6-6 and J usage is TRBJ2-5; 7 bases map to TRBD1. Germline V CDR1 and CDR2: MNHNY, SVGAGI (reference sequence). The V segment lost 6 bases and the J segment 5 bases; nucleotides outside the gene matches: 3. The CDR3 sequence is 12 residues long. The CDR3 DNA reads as TGTGCCAGCAGCGACAGGGCGGAGACCCAGTACTTC. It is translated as CASSDRAETQYF.

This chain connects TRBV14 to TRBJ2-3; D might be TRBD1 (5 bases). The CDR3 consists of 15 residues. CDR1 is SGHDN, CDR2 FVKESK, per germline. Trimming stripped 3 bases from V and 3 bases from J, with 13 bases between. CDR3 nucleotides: TGTGCCAGCAGCCACGTGACAGTGACAACAGATACGCAGTATTTT. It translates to CASSHVTVTTDTQYF.

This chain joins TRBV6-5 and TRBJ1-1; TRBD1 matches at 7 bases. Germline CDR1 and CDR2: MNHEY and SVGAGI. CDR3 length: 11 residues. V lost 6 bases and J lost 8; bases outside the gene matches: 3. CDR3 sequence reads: CASRGTAEAFF. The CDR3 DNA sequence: TGTGCCAGCAGGGGGACAGCCGAAGCTTTCTTT.

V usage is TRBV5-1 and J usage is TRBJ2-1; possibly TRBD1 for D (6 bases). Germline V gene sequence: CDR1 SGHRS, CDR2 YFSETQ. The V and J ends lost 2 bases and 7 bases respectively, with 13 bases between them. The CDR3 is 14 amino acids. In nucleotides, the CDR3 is TGCGCCAGCAGCTTCGTGGGGGCATCGAATGAGCAGTTCTTC. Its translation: CASSFVGASNEQFF.

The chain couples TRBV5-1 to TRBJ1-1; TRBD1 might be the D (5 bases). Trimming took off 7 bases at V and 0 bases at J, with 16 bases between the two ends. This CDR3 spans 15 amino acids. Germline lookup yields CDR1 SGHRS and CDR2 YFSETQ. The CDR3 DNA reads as TGCGCCAGCCATATGAACGGGGGTATGAACACTGAAGCTTTCTTT. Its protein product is CASHMNGGMNTEAFF.

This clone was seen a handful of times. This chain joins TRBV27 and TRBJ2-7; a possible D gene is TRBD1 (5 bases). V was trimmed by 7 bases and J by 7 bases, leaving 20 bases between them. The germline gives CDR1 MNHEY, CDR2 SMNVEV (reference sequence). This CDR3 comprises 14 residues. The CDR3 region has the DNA TGTGCCAGCATGAAAAGCAGGGCGTCGAGTGAGCAGTACTTC. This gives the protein CASMKSRASSEQYF.

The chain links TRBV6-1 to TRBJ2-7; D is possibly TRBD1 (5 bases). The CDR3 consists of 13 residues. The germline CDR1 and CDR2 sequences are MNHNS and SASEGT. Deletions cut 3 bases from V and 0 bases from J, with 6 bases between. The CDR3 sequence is CASSEGLSYEQYF. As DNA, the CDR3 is TGTGCCAGCAGTGAGGGGCTCTCCTACGAGCAGTACTTC.

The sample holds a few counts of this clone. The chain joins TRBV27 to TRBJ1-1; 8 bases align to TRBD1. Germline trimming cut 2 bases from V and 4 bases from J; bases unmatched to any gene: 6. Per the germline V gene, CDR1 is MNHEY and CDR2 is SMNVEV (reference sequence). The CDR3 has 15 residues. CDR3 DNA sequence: TGTGCCAGCAGTTTAATCGTAACAGGGGGCACTGAAGCTTTCTTT. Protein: CASSLIVTGGTEAFF.

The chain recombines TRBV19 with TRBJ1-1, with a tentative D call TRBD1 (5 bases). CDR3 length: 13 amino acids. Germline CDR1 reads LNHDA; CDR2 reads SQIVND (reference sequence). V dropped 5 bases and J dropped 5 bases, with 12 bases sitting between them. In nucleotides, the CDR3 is TGTGCCAGTAGTCGGGGGAGTAGGACTGAAGCTTTCTTT. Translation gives CASSRGSRTEAFF.